The T cell receptor beta chain described here comes from a study of cytomegalovirus exposure and HLA in healthy donors (dated by TCRdb to 2016 to 2017). Looking at the study overall: An earlier analysis of approximately 640 of the donors reported 276 Gb of sequence data and approximately 110 million unique TCR beta sequences from about 200 million T cells. Every discovery cohort repertoire had been produced on one sequencing platform. Along with the roughly 610-subject first cohort, a separate validation cohort of 120 different subjects was used. The aim of the study was to test whether cataloging public T cell receptors could identify signatures of past pathogen exposure. An early release that covered more than 550 HLA-typed donors contained around 330 gigabases of sequencing data and 70 million to 100 million unique TCR sequences. Typing coverage varied by locus: roughly 620-640 donors for A, B, C, DRB1 and DQB1; 522 for DQA1; about 600 for DPA1; roughly 470 for DPB1. Donor age, sex, ethnicity and CMV serostatus were compiled alongside the repertoire data. Among the roughly 400 genotyped donors, approximately 82% belonged to the genetic ancestry cluster associated with self-reported Caucasian donors. The later analysis used no new phenotypic data to find candidate immune exposures, relying instead on TCR beta sequences and their occurrence across donors. An earlier analysis of about 600 of the donors used high-throughput TCR beta sequencing to judge whether each TCR beta V gene segment behaved as functional or pseudogenic. Using immunosequencing, the study profiled T cell repertoires from 500 to 800 subjects and related those repertoires to cytomegalovirus serostatus. To predict cytomegalovirus infection status, the study combined high-throughput TCR immunosequencing, statistical association of individual TCRs with disease status, and machine learning. In a later genetic analysis, genome-wide SNP genotypes for about 65% of the roughly 700 donors were used, and that subset was treated as a discovery cohort. HLA typing covered class I and class II loci at four-digit resolution. About five DR-DQ haplotypes were handled as single units for association and clustering because linkage in the cohort was strong. A later analysis re-examined previously published TCR beta repertoires from more than 650 donors and added high-resolution HLA genotyping to investigate patterns of TCR occurrence. On average, approximately 250,000 unique TCR beta nucleotide sequences were sequenced per donor among about 400 genotyped donors of the cohort, with 15% to 20% of those sequences being non-productive. Study-level results and caveats: The study gave a list of under 200 TCR beta chains associated with cytomegalovirus. When HLA alleles, especially DR and DQ, strongly co-occurred, attributing TCR associations to individual alleles was difficult. Sequencing depth was assumed to be roughly uniform across donors in the presence/absence analyses, though that assumption may not hold. CMV serostatus was the only immune exposure information available for the cohort. Because the 87-base-pair reads could not distinguish some IMGT-functional V segments, including TRBV6-2 and TRBV6-3, those segments were excluded. In a later analysis, most CMV-associated TCR beta chains were found to appear HLA-restricted, with HLA associations seemingly driven largely by CMV exposure. A later genetic analysis reported fewer N-insertions in productive TCRs among donors in an Asian-associated ancestry cluster than the roughly 690-donor mean. At a false discovery rate of 0.05, a later analysis linked 16,000 or so TCR beta sequences to specific HLA alleles. A group of highly shared sequence variants was considered likely to be a technical artifact of the sequencing pipeline. Seventeen rarely observed V segments, including chromosome 9 orphons, were excluded from the earlier analysis of a few hundred of the donors because counts were too low. A further reported finding was that TCR beta sequences accurately predicted the HLA-A and HLA-B alleles for most subjects in the first cohort. HLA typing was unavailable for some donors at each locus, so association tests used only the typed subset. V-gene and J-gene trimming of TCR beta chains was associated with a missense DCLRE1C variant in a later genetic analysis, and the association was replicated in an independent cohort. A later analysis reported that several top co-occurrence clusters appeared linked to parvovirus B19, influenza, CMV and Epstein-Barr virus. A few of the identified cytomegalovirus-associated TCR beta chains were confirmed in vitro to be specific for cytomegalovirus antigens. Cytomegalovirus status was reported to be diagnosed by the classifier with high specificity and sensitivity in both the original and validation cohorts. In an earlier analysis of 587 of the donors, most TCR beta V segments appeared in productive rearrangements about 87% or about 30% of the time, broadly matching IMGT annotations. It was suggested by the authors that the approach could potentially be generalized to other disease states and immunological phenotypes. According to a later analysis, TCR association rates differed among HLA loci, with DRB1 alleles showing the most associated TCRs and HLA-C alleles showing the fewest. Most TCR sequences were seen in very few donors, while some public TCRs were found in many individuals. Correlated functional status among segregating V segments might be attributable to linkage disequilibrium, but an unknown experimental factor could not be ruled out. Compared with equally common non-associated chains, HLA-associated TCR beta chains in a later analysis were more clonally expanded and had lower generation probabilities. In this cohort, only TCR beta chains were sequenced, and detectable features were limited by the absence of alpha or paired-chain data.

The CDR3 numbers 15 residues from cysteine through phenylalanine. The CDR3 DNA has 45 bases and is translated from base 1. The germline V gene encodes CDR1 SGDLS and CDR2 YYNGEE. Relative to germline, V is 3 bases shorter and J is 2 bases shorter, with 12 bases between their ends. The receptor library was made with the immunoSEQ multiplex PCR assay. The multiplex PCR relied on a mix of 60 forward primers for TCR Vbeta segments and 13 reverse primers for TCR Jbeta segments. Amplification of the CDR3 region of rearranged TCR beta genes was performed with a multiplex PCR assay on genomic DNA. On the Illumina HiSeq System, the amplified TCR beta libraries were sequenced as 87-base-pair reads. Per the original workflow: A later analysis tallied tens of millions of unique TCR beta chains across the 610 or so repertoires, and about 10 million of those chains were shared by two or more donors. Raw reads were error-corrected and collapsed into unique sequences by a nearest-neighbor algorithm in which closely related sequences were merged to remove PCR and sequencing errors. To assign V, D and J gene segments, CDR3 sequences were aligned to IMGT reference sequences. Each retained sequence needed at least a six-nucleotide match to both a V gene segment and a J gene segment. A rearrangement was called productive if the CDR3 had no stop codons and remained in frame with V and J, and every other rearrangement was called non-productive. CDR3 was defined by IMGT convention, running from the second conserved V-encoded cysteine to the conserved J-encoded phenylalanine. Sequences without an unambiguous match to a single V gene segment were excluded from the earlier analysis of approximately 600 of the donors. An earlier analysis of approximately 590 of the donors called V segments functional above 56.7% productive rearrangements and segregating when the between-donor standard deviation exceeded 5%. A statistical classification framework was built for diagnosing cytomegalovirus status from the catalog of TCR beta chain sequences. A later analysis assigned V and J genes by comparing TCR nucleotide sequences with IMGT/GENE-DB human TR gene sequences. Using the TCRdist pipeline, a later analysis assigned CDR3 sequences along with most-parsimonious VDJ recombination scenarios. In a later analysis, each TCR beta chain was defined by its CDR3 amino acid sequence together with its V-gene family, and reads lacking a unique V-gene family were excluded. To address suspected cross-contamination and a sequencing artifact, a later analysis removed approximately 600 highly shared, low-generation-probability nucleotide sequences. In a later analysis, a clonal expansion index was calculated for each public chain from normalized within-repertoire ranks of inferred template counts. In a later analysis, generation probabilities were computed using a VDJ recombination model fitted to out-of-frame rearrangements, and the results were checked against IGoR. A later analysis scored TCR-TCR, TCR-HLA and TCR-CMV co-occurrence with hypergeometric tests, applying a repertoire-size bias correction to TCR pairs. False discovery rates were estimated in a later analysis by permuting HLA or CMV assignments 20 times. In a later analysis, co-occurring TCRs were grouped with DBSCAN, and TCRdist sequence similarity was added when clustering was performed within HLA-allele-positive subsets. Co-occurrence clustering excluded repertoires with fewer than 30,000 or more than 120,000 public chains, plus five with anomalous nucleotide sharing. TCRdb provides this immuneACCESS table in a form limited to in-frame rearrangements. Some clones are lacking; in checked studies, under half of them reflect an unresolved V gene, and why the rest are absent is not known. For V, J and clone size, that table is used; D and trimming come from the DNA. The sample yields over 150,000 clones; 80% to 85% were counted once. The ten largest account for about 0.39% of the sample.

This clone was seen once. Its cognate antigen has yet to be identified. Base qualities were left out, and no much larger clone turns up one base away. The cohort comprised 550 to 700 healthy bone marrow donors. At the time of sampling, every cohort member was nominally healthy, though immune exposures that went unrecorded were likely present. The donor tested CMV seronegative, placing the donor among the 300 to 450 seronegative members of the cohort. A peripheral blood sample was provided by each donor, and peripheral blood mononuclear cells were used for TCR beta sequencing. The Qiagen DNeasy Blood Extraction Kit was used to extract genomic DNA from the blood cell samples.

The clonotype originates from a boy aged 2 to 10 in good health and CMV-seronegative. Sequencing was done on a sample of PBMCs. The chain is made from TRBV9 and TRBJ2-1; matching of 6 bases hints at TRBD2 as the D gene. The CDR3 is CASSAAGRPYNEQFF. The DNA is as follows: TGTGCCAGCAGCGCGGCGGGAAGGCCCTACAATGAGCAGTTCTTC.